The present T cell receptor beta chain was sequenced within a study of T cell changes during pregnancy in multiple sclerosis (dated by TCRdb to the late 2010s). About the investigation overall: The study looked at changes in the T cell repertoire across pregnancy in women with multiple sclerosis.

CDR1 and CDR2 were assigned from the germline V gene as WSHSY and SAAADI. The junction shows trimming of 1 base on V and 5 bases on J, plus 11 bases between the germline ends. The CDR3 contains 14 residues, cysteine and phenylalanine counted. CDR3 DNA is the only sequence kept; it has 42 bases, read in frame from the first base. Concerning this clone: The antigen this receptor binds is unknown. The input lacks base qualities; no much larger clone sits a single base away.

Libraries were constructed by the immunoSEQ multiplex PCR assay. TCRdb retrieved this table from immuneACCESS and kept in-frame rearrangements only. Not all clones are present; in checked studies, unresolved V genes account for under half, and no reason is known for the remainder. The sample includes about 33,000 clones, with about 91% observed a single time. The ten largest account for around 2.8% of the sample. Sequencing used CD4+ T cells from peripheral blood mononuclear cells, obtained in the third trimester of pregnancy. The chain was built from TRBV10-2 and TRBJ1-1; perhaps TRBD1 is the D gene, with 6 bases matching. This receptor was identified in a female donor in good health, enrolled as a control in a pregnancy study. This receptor has the CDR3 CASSEYTGFTEAFF. The sequenced DNA: TGCGCCAGCAGTGAGTATACAGGGTTTACTGAAGCTTTCTTT.